The TCR beta chain described here comes from a study of blood T cell repertoires in COVID-19. Across the study: Acute and convalescent COVID-19 samples came from the United States, Italy and Spain. PBMCs, B-cell-depleted T cells, or T cells were the source of the cDNA or gDNA that made up the material.

In the authors' workflow: Amplification of reference gene primers provided the estimated nucleated cell counts. Some clones are missing from TCRdb's copy, which holds only in-frame ones; the method was immunoSEQ multiplex PCR. V and J calls and clone size are given by that table; D and trimming were obtained from the DNA. Found here are hundreds of thousands of clones, approximately 90% of them singletons; the top ten hold approximately 6.2%. This clone appeared once. Sequences were obtained from peripheral blood. This receptor was identified in a man aged 55 to 70 who had recovered from COVID-19.

The CDR3 loop is CASSRGLAGGLNEQYF. DNA for the CDR3: TGCGCCAGCAGCAGGGGACTAGCGGGGGGGCTTAACGAGCAGTACTTC. The V and J genes are TRBV5-1 and TRBJ2-7; 16 bases map to TRBD2. The CDR3 has 16 amino acids. The V gene's germline CDR1 is SGHRS and CDR2 YFSETQ. Trimming at V came to 4 bases and at J to 5 bases, leaving 6 bases not matched to a gene. Full variable domain (missing parts from reference TRBV5-1 and TRBJ2-7): KAGVTQTPRYLIKTRGQQVTLSCSPISGHRSVSWYQQTPGQGLQFLFEYFSETQRNKGNFPGRFSGRQFSNSRSEMNVSTLELGDSALYLCASSRGLAGGLNEQYFGPGTRLTVT.